The 23 T cell receptor beta chains presented below share a single source sample, sequenced in a study of molecular identifiers for immune sequencing clone quantification. TCRdb reprocessed the PCR reads with MiXCR, giving one entry per CDR3 protein. The data contain tens of thousands of distinct CDR3 sequences, 15% to 20% of them singletons. Sequencing input: naive CD8+ T cells from blood, with Jurkat cell RNA spiked in. Subset denoted: FACS-sorted CD8+CD4-CCR7+CD45RA+ naive T cells. These receptors came from a human donor in good health. Some libraries in this study had Jurkat cell RNA spiked in.

This clonotype was found many times. The genes are TRBV6-5 and TRBJ1-2; the match to TRBD1 covers 9 bases. Looked up from germline, CDR1 is MNHEY and CDR2 is SVGAGI. There are 14 residues in the CDR3. The V gene end was trimmed by 5 bases and the J gene end by 6 bases; junction bases not matched to a gene: 7. CDR3 sequence (DNA): TGTGCCAGCAGTCTCCGACAGGGGGTCGATGGCTACACCTTC. It codes for CASSLRQGVDGYTF.

Turning to this clonotype: An end of the junction does not agree with germline; a read error may underlie this. The J gene is TRBJ2-3, the V gene TRBV15; no definite D call. This CDR3 spans 13 amino acids. CDR1 and CDR2 from the germline V gene are LNHNV and YYDKDF (reference sequence). CDR3 in DNA: TGCGACACCAGCAGAGAGAGCACAGATACGCAGTATTTT. It yields the protein CDTSRESTDTQYF.

This clonotype has at least ten counts. This sequence joins TRBV4-3 and TRBJ1-2, with D unresolved. Trimming stripped 4 bases from V and 4 bases from J, with 16 bases between. CDR3 length: 15 residues. CDR1 is LGHNA, CDR2 YSLEER, per germline. The CDR3 DNA sequence: TGCGCCAGCAGCCCGTGGTCCAGTGGATCCTATGGCTACACCTTC. Translating gives CASSPWSSGSYGYTF.

This clonotype is a singleton in its sample. V is TRBV7-9 and J is TRBJ1-1; D gene unclear. The CDR3 spans 13 residues. The V end was cut by 1 base, the J end by 8 bases, with 11 bases between. CDR1 and CDR2 (germline): SEHNR, FQNEAQ (reference sequence). The CDR3 here is CASSLEGISEAFF. The CDR3 nucleotides read TGTGCCAGCAGCTTAGAGGGCATCTCAGAAGCTTTCTTT.

A note on this clonotype: Because the CDR3 is missing its conserved closing phenylalanine or tryptophan, this is likely a read error. The CDR3 protein is CASMYTGTATYNEQFL. The CDR3 region has the DNA TGTGCCAGCATGTATACAGGGACAGCAACCTACAATGAGCAGTTCCTC. The chain links TRBV27 to TRBJ2-1; 7 bases are shared with TRBD1. The germline gives CDR1 MNHEY, CDR2 SMNVEV (reference sequence). J gave up 2 bases and V 7 bases, and 11 bases lay outside the gene matches. The CDR3 is 16 residues long.

This clonotype was counted ten times or more. This chain uses TRBV27 with TRBJ2-1, with 12 bases that match TRBD1. The CDR3 consists of 15 residues. The germline CDR1 and CDR2 sequences are MNHEY and SMNVEV (reference sequence). The J segment lost 5 bases and the V segment lost 3 bases, leaving 2 bases of the junction unmatched. The CDR3 coding sequence is TGTGCCAGCAGTTTGGGACAGGGGGCCCACAATGAGCAGTTCTTC. Protein: CASSLGQGAHNEQFF.

This clonotype came up a few times. The gene calls are TRBV7-9 and TRBJ2-7; 7 positions match TRBD1. The CDR3 runs to 14 residues. CDR1 and CDR2 (germline): SEHNR, FQNEAQ (reference sequence). Losses at the gene ends were 6 bases for V and 2 bases for J; bases not matched to a gene: 7. CDR3 amino acids: CASSSNDRAYEQYF. The CDR3 bases are TGTGCCAGCAGTTCGAACGACAGGGCCTACGAGCAGTACTTC.

This chain uses TRBV5-1 with TRBJ2-7, with D possibly TRBD1 on 7 matching bases. The germline V gene has CDR1 SGHRS and CDR2 YFSETQ. V lost 0 bases to trimming and J lost 3 bases, with 13 bases between them. The CDR3 consists of 15 residues. CDR3 sequence (DNA): TGCGCCAGCAGCTTGGGTCAGGGGGGTTTCTACGAGCAGTACTTC. Its translation: CASSLGQGGFYEQYF.

At least ten counts were recorded for this clonotype. The chain combines TRBV20-1 with TRBJ2-2; 7 nucleotides line up with TRBD1. The CDR3 totals 16 residues. V lost 6 bases and J lost 0; bases outside the gene matches: 10. Germline loops: CDR1 DFQATT, CDR2 SNEGSKA (reference sequence). CDR3 coding DNA: TGCAGTGCCTCAGACAGGGACCACCCGAACACCGGGGAGCTGTTTTTT. This translates into CSASDRDHPNTGELFF.

This clonotype was seen ten or more times. The V and J genes are TRBV6-2 or TRBV6-3 and TRBJ1-2, with D uncertain. The CDR3 is made up of 14 amino acids. The germline V and J ends were trimmed by 5 bases and 8 bases, with 18 bases remaining between them. The germline V gene encodes CDR1 MNHEY and CDR2 SVGEGT. CDR3 DNA sequence: TGTGCCAGCAGTAAAGGCCCTACAATTTACGGCTACACCTTC. Its protein product is CASSKGPTIYGYTF.

This clonotype was detected a few times. A much larger clone differs from this one at a single base, so this may be a read error. The CDR3 DNA follows: TGTGCCACCACCCCCCAGGGAATGAGCACTGAAGCTTCCTTT. It encodes CATTPQGMSTEASF. This chain uses TRBV19 with TRBJ1-1, with D possibly matching TRBD1 (5 bases). The CDR3 extends over 14 amino acids. Per the germline V gene, CDR1 is LNHDA and CDR2 is SQIVND (reference sequence).

This clonotype was picked up many times. The chain joins TRBV7-9 to TRBJ1-1; 8 nucleotides match TRBD1. With V trimmed by 1 base and J by 8 bases, 6 bases remained unmatched. Germline V CDR1 and CDR2: SEHNR, FQNEAQ (reference sequence). This CDR3 spans 14 amino acids. The CDR3 bases are TGTGCCAGCAGCTTAGTCGGAGGACAGGGCGAAGCTTTCTTT. Amino acids: CASSLVGGQGEAFF.

To note about this clonotype: Being one base from a much bigger clone, this may be a read error. This chain joins TRBV19 and TRBJ1-1; no clear D. Germline assignment: CDR1 LNHDA and CDR2 SQIVND (reference sequence). The CDR3 is made up of 11 amino acids. The DNA for the CDR3 is TGTGCCAGTGCGCTGAACACTGAAACTTTCTTT. Translation gives CASALNTETFF. The full variable domain, completed using reference TRBV19 and TRBJ1-1, is DGGITQSPKYLFRKEGQNVTLSCEQNLNHDAMYWYRQDPGQGLRLIYYSQIVNDFQKGDIAEGYSVSREKKESFPLTVTSAQKNPTAFYLCASALNTETFFGQGTRLTVV.

This clonotype showed up many times. This chain joins TRBV14 and TRBJ2-7; D unclear. This CDR3 comprises 16 residues. CDR1 is SGHDN and CDR2 is FVKESK in the germline V gene. V was trimmed by 4 bases and J by 7 bases, leaving 23 bases between them. This chain's CDR3 is CASSPEDPPTNWEQYF. CDR3 nucleotides: TGTGCCAGCAGCCCGGAAGATCCGCCAACAAATTGGGAGCAGTACTTC.

V and J are TRBV12-3 or TRBV12-4 and TRBJ2-5, with D uncertain. V lost 1 base and J lost 5, with 14 bases in between. The CDR3 is 15 amino acids. CDR3 amino acids: CASSLEWVGAETQYF. The CDR3 DNA sequence: TGTGCCAGCAGTTTAGAATGGGTCGGTGCGGAGACCCAGTACTTC.

The sample holds many counts of this clonotype. The chain is built from TRBV19 and TRBJ2-3; unclear D gene. There are 12 residues in the CDR3. Germline CDR1 and CDR2: LNHDA and SQIVND (reference sequence). Trimming took 7 bases from V and 2 from J, leaving 7 bases between them. The CDR3 coding sequence is TGTGCCAGTAAAGGGTACACAGATACGCAGTATTTT. Translation: CASKGYTDTQYF.

This clonotype was recorded many times. The chain couples TRBV19 to TRBJ1-1; TRBD1 might be the D (6 bases). This CDR3 has 15 residues. Germline V gene lookup returns CDR1 LNHDA and CDR2 SQIVND (reference sequence). V lost 7 bases, J lost 4 bases, and 19 bases lay in between. This chain's CDR3 is CASTPEGGAFTEAFF. As DNA, the CDR3 is TGTGCCAGTACCCCGGAGGGGGGGGCTTTCACTGAAGCTTTCTTT. Filled out from reference TRBV19 and TRBJ1-1, the complete variable domain reads DGGITQSPKYLFRKEGQNVTLSCEQNLNHDAMYWYRQDPGQGLRLIYYSQIVNDFQKGDIAEGYSVSREKKESFPLTVTSAQKNPTAFYLCASTPEGGAFTEAFFGQGTRLTVV.

A note on this clonotype: This may be a read error: a much more frequent sequence differs by one nucleotide. Because it lacks the conserved phenylalanine or tryptophan at the end, this CDR3 is likely a read error. This chain links TRBV11-2 with TRBJ1-6; D not resolved. The CDR3 loop spans 13 amino acids. From germline, CDR1 is SGHAT and CDR2 FQNNGV. Trimming cost V 1 base and J 9 bases, with 7 bases left between them. The CDR3 nucleotides are TGTGCCAGCAGCTTAGGCACGCTTTCACCCCTCCACTTA. This gives the protein CASSLGTLSPLHL.

This clonotype was observed many times. V is TRBV7-2 and J is TRBJ1-4, with D uncertain. The V end lost 5 bases, the J end lost 5 bases, and 15 bases lay between the germline ends. CDR1 and CDR2 (germline): SGHTA, FQGNSA. The CDR3 is 15 amino acids. Written as DNA, the CDR3 is TGTGCCAGCAGCCATCCCGGGGAAAGGAATGAAAAACTGTTTTTT. This encodes CASSHPGERNEKLFF.

This clonotype appeared many times. The V and J genes are TRBV5-1 and TRBJ2-5; 11 nucleotides match TRBD1. The CDR3 is made up of 16 amino acids. J gave up 4 bases and V 4 bases, and 9 bases lay outside the gene matches. The germline CDR1 and CDR2 sequences are SGHRS and YFSETQ. CDR3 loop: CASSKADRGLGETQYF. The CDR3 nucleotides are TGCGCCAGCAGCAAGGCGGACAGGGGGCTCGGAGAGACCCAGTACTTC.

Concerning this clonotype itself: This may be a read error: a much more frequent sequence differs by one nucleotide. This sequence joins TRBV12-3 or TRBV12-4 and TRBJ2-5; TRBD2 agrees at 10 bases. The CDR3 runs 19 residues. The CDR3 is CASSFSGPSGLANQETQHF. In DNA, the CDR3 is TGTGCCAGCAGTTTTTCTGGGCCCTCGGGACTAGCGAATCAAGAGACCCAGCACTTC.

This clonotype occurred once. Just one base apart from a much larger clone, this may be a read error. V gene TRBV20-1 combines with J gene TRBJ2-7; D remains unclear. The CDR3 extends over 12 amino acids. V was pared by 1 base and J by 3 bases, with 7 bases between. Germline V gene sequence: CDR1 DFQATT, CDR2 SNEGSKA (reference sequence). This chain's CDR3 is CSARGWDYEQYF. Written as DNA, the CDR3 is TGCAGTGCTAGAGGGTGGGACTACGAGCAGTACTTC.

This clonotype was counted ten times or more. The V and J genes are TRBV2 and TRBJ2-1, with D hard to call. Trimming pared 7 bases from V and 1 base from J, leaving 11 bases between. The CDR3 runs 14 residues. Germline CDR1 is SNHLY and CDR2 is FYNNEI. As DNA, the CDR3 is TGTGCCAGCACCGGCGCCCAATCCTACAATGAGCAGTTCTTC. Translation: CASTGAQSYNEQFF.